This is a list of T cell receptor beta chains from one sample in a study of cytomegalovirus exposure and HLA in healthy donors. Measured with immunoSEQ multiplex PCR; TCRdb has only the in-frame clones, and not every one. The sample records some 110,000 clones, roughly 66% being singletons. The sample comprised PBMCs. These receptors were taken from a woman in her 30s in good health and CMV-seronegative. The CDR3 runs from the conserved cysteine through the conserved F or W. The D gene is left open where the match is weak. Size is stated for part of the rows, as once, few or many counts, or as a class when the clone is expanded.

NA	NA	TRBV10-3	TRBJ2-1	TGTGCCATCTTTGGGGGCTGGGGATTTAATGAGCAGTTCTTC	CAIFGGWGFNEQFF
NA	TRBD1	TRBV11-3	TRBJ2-1	TGTGCCAGCAGCGCGACTCTTCCGGGGCAGGGGGCGCTCAATGAGCAGTTCTTC	CASSATLPGQGALNEQFF
NA	NA	TRBV10-3	TRBJ2-1	TGTGCCATCAGTGACGGATACAGTGAGCAGTTCTTC	CAISDGYSEQFF
NA	NA	TRBV19	TRBJ2-1	TGTGCCAGTACCCCTTTTAAAGGTTCCCGGAGTGAGCAGTTCTTC	CASTPFKGSRSEQFF
NA	NA	TRBV25-1	TRBJ2-2	TGTGCCAGCAGTGGCCCTACGGAGAGGGAGGAGAACACCGGGGAGCTGTTTTTT	CASSGPTEREENTGELFF
few	TRBD1	TRBV4-1	TRBJ1-5	TGCGCCAGCAGCCAAGGGTACAGGGGGGGCAATCAGCCCCAGCATTTT	CASSQGYRGGNQPQHF
few	TRBD1	TRBV7-9	TRBJ1-2	TGTGCCAGCAGCTTAGTGACAGGGGGATTCCATGGCTACACCTTC	CASSLVTGGFHGYTF
NA	TRBD2	TRBV2	TRBJ2-5	TGTGCCAGCAGGTCACTAGCGGGGAAAGAGACCCAGTACTTC	CASRSLAGKETQYF
NA	NA	TRBV10-3	TRBJ1-2	TGTGCCATCAGTGAGGGGACTGCATATGGCTACACCTTC	CAISEGTAYGYTF
NA	TRBD1	TRBV5-1	TRBJ2-7	TGCGCCAGCAGCCAAAGACCAGGGGGCAACTACGAGCAGTACTTC	CASSQRPGGNYEQYF
NA	TRBD1	TRBV2	TRBJ1-6	TGTGCCAGCAGTGTGCAGGGGGCCGATTCACCCCTCCACTTT	CASSVQGADSPLHF
NA	NA	TRBV7-9	TRBJ2-5	TGTGCCAGCAGCTCCCCTCCGGAGACCCAGTACTTC	CASSSPPETQYF
NA	TRBD2	TRBV19	TRBJ2-5	TGTGCCAGTACCAGCGGGAGCCGTTTAGAGACCCAGTACTTC	CASTSGSRLETQYF
NA	NA	TRBV30	TRBJ2-7	TGTGCCTGGAGTCTCCGCCGCCGACTAATGCGGGATACCTTCGAGCAGTACTTC	CAWSLRRRLMRDTFEQYF
NA	TRBD2	TRBV27	TRBJ2-7	TGTGCCAGCAGTTTTGGGACTAGCGGTTCCTACGAGCAGTACTTC	CASSFGTSGSYEQYF
NA	NA	TRBV18	TRBJ2-5	TGTGCCAGCTCACCACCGGGCTTCTCGGAGACCCAGTACTTC	CASSPPGFSETQYF
few	NA	TRBV27	TRBJ1-2	TGTGCCAGCAGTTTCGGGTCCTCGGCGGGCTACACCTTC	CASSFGSSAGYTF
NA	NA	TRBV6-5	TRBJ2-5	TGTGCCAGCAGGGAGCGGAACCAAGAGACCCAGTACTTC	CASRERNQETQYF
NA	TRBD2	TRBV4-1	TRBJ2-3	TGCGCCAGCAGCCAAGTCCTAGCGGGAGGGAGCACAGATACGCAGTATTTT	CASSQVLAGGSTDTQYF
NA	NA	TRBV10-2	TRBJ2-5	TGCGCCAGCAGTGACAACAAAGAGACCCAGTACTTC	CASSDNKETQYF
NA	TRBD2	TRBV4-3	TRBJ2-1	TGCGCCAGCAGCCAAGAACTAGCGGCTTACAATGAGCAGTTCTTC	CASSQELAAYNEQFF
NA	NA	TRBV7-2	TRBJ2-3	TGTGCCAGCAGCTTGCAGGGAGGAGATACGCAGTATTTT	CASSLQGGDTQYF
NA	TRBD2	TRBV6-4	TRBJ2-2	TGTGCCAGCAGTGAGCAAGCGGGAGTCACCGGGGAGCTGTTTTTT	CASSEQAGVTGELFF
NA	NA	TRBV28	TRBJ1-2	TGTGCCAGCAGGCCAACAAGGGGGTCTAACTATGGCTACACCTTC	CASRPTRGSNYGYTF
NA	NA	TRBV5-1	TRBJ2-7	TGCGCCAGCAGCTTGGGCGCGGCGGATTCCTACGAGCAGTACTTC	CASSLGAADSYEQYF
once	TRBD1	TRBV19	TRBJ1-1	TGTGCCAGTAGTATGCCACAGGGGAGTTTTACTGAAGCTTTCTTT	CASSMPQGSFTEAFF
NA	TRBD2	TRBV14	TRBJ2-7	TGTGCCAGCAGCCAGGCCGCGGGGGGGGCCTACGAAGAGCAGTACTTC	CASSQAAGGAYEEQYF
few	NA	TRBV7-8	TRBJ2-5	TGTGCCAGCAGCTCCCAACAGTACCAAGAGACCCAGTACTTC	CASSSQQYQETQYF
NA	TRBD1	TRBV29-1	TRBJ1-2	TGCAGCGTTGTGTCAGGGGGCTCCGGCTACACCTTC	CSVVSGGSGYTF
NA	TRBD2	TRBV14	TRBJ2-7	TGTGCCAGCAGCACGGGACTAGCCTACGAGCAGTACTTC	CASSTGLAYEQYF
NA	NA	TRBV10-2	TRBJ1-6	TGCGCCAGCAGTGACGGTCTTGGTCGTTCACCCCTCCACTTT	CASSDGLGRSPLHF
NA	NA	TRBV4-1	TRBJ2-7	TGCGCCAGCAGCCAAGATTCTCTGGAGAGCTCCTACGAGCAGTACTTC	CASSQDSLESSYEQYF
NA	TRBD1	TRBV9	TRBJ2-7	TGTGCCAGCAGCGTAGGACAGGGGGTATACGAGCAGTACTTC	CASSVGQGVYEQYF
NA	TRBD2	TRBV7-2	TRBJ2-1	TGTGCCAGCATGGCTAGCGGGAATTTCAATGAGCAGTTCTTC	CASMASGNFNEQFF
NA	TRBD2	TRBV6-1	TRBJ2-5	TGTGCCAGCTCCGGGACTAGCAGAGAGACCCAGTACTTC	CASSGTSRETQYF
NA	TRBD2	TRBV29-1	TRBJ2-3	TGCAGCGCGAGGAGGGGTGCGGGAGTGATCACAGATACGCAGTATTTT	CSARRGAGVITDTQYF
NA	NA	TRBV10-3	TRBJ2-3	TGTGCCATCAGTGAGGGGCAGGCCTTCACAGATACGCAGTATTTT	CAISEGQAFTDTQYF
NA	NA	TRBV5-8	TRBJ2-3	TGTGCCAGCAGCTTGGACAGCACCACAGATACGCAGTATTTT	CASSLDSTTDTQYF
NA	NA	TRBV7-8	TRBJ1-1	TGTGCCAGCAGCCTAGGGTATCGGGGGAGGGGGGGTGAAGCTTTCTTT	CASSLGYRGRGGEAFF
few	NA	TRBV9	TRBJ1-1	TGTGCCAGCAGCAAACAGGGCAGGAATGCTGAAGCTTTCTTT	CASSKQGRNAEAFF
few	TRBD2	TRBV19	TRBJ2-1	TGTGCCAGTAGTATAGGACTAGCGGGGGATGAGCAGTTCTTC	CASSIGLAGDEQFF
NA	TRBD2	TRBV5-1	TRBJ2-1	TGCGCCAGCAGCAAAGGGACTAGCGGGAGGGCCCTCGGAAATGAGCAGTTCTTC	CASSKGTSGRALGNEQFF
once	TRBD1	TRBV9	TRBJ1-2	TGTGCCAGCAGCACCACTTCGGGACAGGGGAGCGGCTACACCTTC	CASSTTSGQGSGYTF
NA	TRBD2	TRBV27	TRBJ2-5	TGTGCCAGCAGTTTGAGCTCGGGACTAGCGGGAGGAGGACCAATAGAGACCCAGTACTTC	CASSLSSGLAGGGPIETQYF
NA	TRBD1	TRBV30	TRBJ2-7	TGTGCCTGGAGTGTCGGGACAGGGGGCTTCGAGCAGTACTTC	CAWSVGTGGFEQYF
few	NA	TRBV11-3	TRBJ2-1	TGTGCCAGCAGCTTAACGGGAGTCGGGTACAATGAGCAGTTCTTC	CASSLTGVGYNEQFF
few	TRBD2	TRBV19	TRBJ2-1	TGTGCCAGTAGCCTTAGCCGACTAGCGAGCTACAATGAGCAGTTCTTC	CASSLSRLASYNEQFF
few	TRBD1	TRBV2	TRBJ1-6	TGTGCCAGCAATCCCCAAACAGGGGGCGCAGGTTCACCCCTCCACTTT	CASNPQTGGAGSPLHF
NA	NA	TRBV27	TRBJ2-1	TGTGCCAGCAGTTTACGGGGGACTGAGCAGTTCTTC	CASSLRGTEQFF
NA	TRBD2	TRBV10-3	TRBJ2-7	TGTGCCATCAGTGGACTAGCGGGAGGAGCCTACGAGCAGTACTTC	CAISGLAGGAYEQYF
NA	NA	TRBV2	TRBJ1-4	TGTGCCGGCAGTGACAATCGGAATGAAAAACTGTTTTTT	CAGSDNRNEKLFF